The source of this T cell receptor beta chain is a study of shared clonotypes between healthy human individuals. Findings of the study overall: Of the naive CD4 clonotypes, roughly 5.2% were shared across a handful of donors.

V lost 8 bases and J lost 2; bases outside the gene matches: 8. Germline assignment: CDR1 MNHNY and CDR2 SVGAGI (reference sequence). The CDR3 is 14 residues long. As to this clone: Its target is not known.

Caucasian adults living in Nashville, Tennessee, provided all samples. The sorted-subset replicate PCRs were given 200 ng DNA, which is 27,000 or so T cell genomes. Original data processing: With immunoSEQ giving junction-only sequences and no quality scores, filtering differed. Data came from immunoSEQ multiplex PCR; TCRdb stores just in-frame clones and leaves some out. V, J and clone size derive from that table, while D and trimming were established from the DNA sequence. The sample contains more than 2,000,000 clones, 90% to 95% of which appear only once. The sequence derives from a young man in good health. Some clones in this sample may be carry-over from other donors' samples. Sequenced material: naive CD4+ T cells from PBMCs. This sample's subset: CD45RA+ positively selected. The genes are TRBV6-6 and TRBJ2-7; 8 bases fit TRBD2. Written as DNA, the CDR3 is TGTGCCAGCGCTACTAGCGGAGGAACCTACGAGCAGTACTTC. Translation: CASATSGGTYEQYF.